This T cell receptor (beta chain) was identified in a study of cytomegalovirus exposure and HLA in healthy donors. CDR1 is KGHSH, CDR2 LQKENI, per germline. This CDR3 comprises 12 residues. V gave up 3 bases and J gave up 4 bases, with 6 bases separating them. This clone was seen a few times. The PCR was carried out with 60 Vbeta primers and 13 Jbeta primers. TCRdb's copy holds only in-frame clones and misses some; the assay was immunoSEQ multiplex PCR. The sample has 130,000 or so clones, around four fifths seen once; the top ten hold roughly 7.3%. The sequence came from a male donor in good health and CMV-seronegative. The material sequenced was PBMCs. The chain combines TRBV18 with TRBJ1-1; D unclear. CDR3 nucleotide sequence: TGTGCCAGCTCACCCGGGGTCACTGAAGCTTTCTTT. Protein: CASSPGVTEAFF.